This T cell receptor (beta chain) was identified in a study of T cells in Graves' hyperthyroidism and ophthalmopathy. The PBMCs had their origin in about 9.7 ml of fresh peripheral blood. Many counts were recorded for this clonotype. V was trimmed by 1 base and J by 8 bases, leaving 18 bases between them. The CDR3 has 16 amino acids. The germline gives CDR1 SGHAT, CDR2 FQDESV (reference sequence). RNA transcripts were the template for amplifying TCR beta CDR3 regions. Using the HTBI primer set, a first-round RT-PCR was run on the TCR CDR3. TCRdb ran MiXCR on the multiplex PCR reads and lists one entry per CDR3 protein. The sample has roughly 660,000 distinct CDR3 sequences; 15% to 20% are singletons.

Sequences were obtained from blood. The V gene is TRBV11-1, the J gene TRBJ2-1, with TRBD1 as a possible D gene (7 bases). The receptor comes from a man in his forties or fifties with Graves' hyperthyroidism. The CDR3 protein is CASSLESGGRYDEQFF. The CDR3 DNA follows: TGTGCCAGCAGCTTAGAGTCAGGGGGGAGGTACGATGAGCAGTTCTTC.